The clone carrying this TCR beta chain was recorded once. Its antigen is still unknown. This entry is derived from a study of CD8 T cells in Susac syndrome. Random hexamers were used to reverse transcribe the RNA input (about 0.45 to 1 ug). Across 54 Vbeta and 13 Jbeta, TCR beta CDR3 was amplified with immunoSEQ multiplex PCR. TCRdb reprocessed the immunoSEQ multiplex PCR reads with MiXCR, giving one entry per CDR3 protein. The sample carries about 430,000 distinct CDR3 sequences, around 85% recorded once. Study findings and constraints: It was acknowledged in the study that its TCR sequencing and HLA analysis involved a relatively small number of individuals.

Each multiple sclerosis control was a treatment-naive patient with relapsing-remitting disease that was either stable or active. This CDR3 contains 13 residues. Germline V gene data show CDR1 as DFQATT and CDR2 as SNEGSKA (reference sequence). Trimming removed 4 bases at V and 2 bases at J, with 12 bases between. This receptor was taken from a human donor with multiple sclerosis. The specimen was CD8+ T cells from PBMCs. The rearrangement links TRBV20-1 to TRBJ2-7; D is undetermined. The CDR3 sequence is CSANPPTTYEQYF. In nucleotides, the CDR3 is TGCAGTGCTAACCCGCCCACTACCTACGAGCAGTACTTC.